These 15 T cell receptor beta chains originate from one sample sequenced in a study of T cell repertoires in cytomegalovirus infection. TCRdb analysed the reads with MiXCR anew, one entry per CDR3 protein. The sample holds about 920,000 distinct CDR3 sequences, around a third seen once. No antigens are known for them. Sequencing used cultured CD8+ T cells from PBMCs, obtained from culture after CMV antigen stimulation. The receptors here all came from a human donor in good health (CMV status not recorded). Some clones in this sample may be carry-over from other donors' samples.

This clonotype was counted only a few times. V gene TRBV7-6 combines with J gene TRBJ1-1, with D uncertain. There are 14 residues in the CDR3. The V and J ends lost 5 bases and 6 bases respectively, with 16 bases between them. The germline gives CDR1 SGHVS, CDR2 FNYEAQ. The CDR3 nucleotides read TGTGCCAGCAGCGCACCGTCTTTTGCGGCTGAAGCTTTCTTT. Translation: CASSAPSFAAEAFF. The full variable domain, rest sourced from reference TRBV7-6 and TRBJ1-1, is GAGVSQSPRYKVTKRGQDVALRCDPISGHVSLYWYRQALGQGPEFLTYFNYEAQQDKSGLPNDRFSAERPEGSISTLTIQRTEQRDSAMYRCASSAPSFAAEAFFGQGTRLTVV.

The chain recombines TRBV7-9 with TRBJ2-3; 9 bases are a match to TRBD2. The ends lost 1 base at V and 6 bases at J; junction bases unmatched: 5. Germline CDR1 is SEHNR and CDR2 is FQNEAQ (reference sequence). CDR3 length: 15 residues. In DNA, the CDR3 is TGTGCCAGCAGCTTAGTAGCGGGGGCCCTGGATACGCAGTATTTT. It is translated as CASSLVAGALDTQYF.

This clonotype was seen a handful of times. This chain joins TRBV29-1 and TRBJ1-2; D may be TRBD1 (6 bases). Germline-derived CDR1 and CDR2 are SQVTM and ANQGSEA. This CDR3 has 15 residues. The V gene lost 2 bases and the J gene lost 5 bases, with 18 bases spanning the gap. The CDR3 loop is CSVEIRVGARYGYTF. Here the CDR3 DNA reads TGCAGCGTTGAAATCAGGGTGGGGGCTCGTTATGGCTACACCTTC.

V and J are TRBV7-6 and TRBJ1-6, with 7 bases identical to TRBD1. Per the germline V gene, CDR1 is SGHVS and CDR2 is FNYEAQ. The CDR3 has 15 residues. Germline trimming cut 5 bases from V and 7 bases from J; bases unmatched to any gene: 8. The CDR3 DNA reads as TGTGCCAGCAGCCCCCGGGACAGCCAAAATTCACCCCTCCACTTT. It specifies CASSPRDSQNSPLHF.

This clonotype was counted a few times. The chain joins TRBV19 to TRBJ2-3; 7 bases are shared with TRBD2. Losses at the gene ends were 4 bases for V and 2 bases for J; bases not matched to a gene: 15. The CDR3 contains 18 residues. Germline V lookup: CDR1 LNHDA, CDR2 SQIVND (reference sequence). CDR3 nucleotides: TGTGCCAGTAGTACCCAGCGGGGCCGATCCGCACCCACAGATACGCAGTATTTT. It codes for CASSTQRGRSAPTDTQYF.

The table lists this clonotype with a few counts. This chain uses TRBV5-1 with TRBJ2-3, with D unclear. There are 15 residues in the CDR3. Trimming took 0 bases from V and 4 from J, leaving 12 bases between them. The germline CDR1 and CDR2 sequences are SGHRS and YFSETQ. CDR3 nucleotide sequence: TGCGCCAGCAGCTTGGTGGCGCCCAGCGCAGATACGCAGTATTTT. Its translation: CASSLVAPSADTQYF.

The chain links TRBV6-1 to TRBJ2-3; no clear D gene. The germline V gene has CDR1 MNHNS and CDR2 SASEGT. Trimming removed 6 bases from V and 5 bases from J, with 15 bases in between. CDR3 length: 14 residues. The CDR3: CASRKSGVGDTQYF. The DNA for the CDR3 is TGTGCCAGCAGAAAGTCCGGCGTAGGAGATACGCAGTATTTT.

This clonotype was detected only a few times. The chain is built from TRBV5-4 and TRBJ2-3; D remains ambiguous. The length of the CDR3 is 14 residues. The V gene's germline CDR1 is SGHNT and CDR2 YYREEE (reference sequence). Trimming left V 5 bases short and J 0 bases short, with 10 bases between. The CDR3 sequence is CASSDGTSTDTQYF. DNA for the CDR3: TGTGCCAGCAGTGACGGAACTAGCACAGATACGCAGTATTTT.

This clonotype occurred a few times. The genes are TRBV12-5 and TRBJ2-1, with D unresolved. This CDR3 spans 11 amino acids. The germline V gene encodes CDR1 LGHNT and CDR2 FRNRAP. V was shortened by 4 bases and J by 8 bases, with 6 bases between the two germline ends. The CDR3 region has the DNA TGTGCTAGTGGTTCCGGCCATGAGCAGTTCTTC. Translation gives CASGSGHEQFF.

The chain combines TRBV3-1 with TRBJ2-1, with 9 bases that match TRBD1. The germline CDR1 and CDR2 sequences are LGHDT and YNNKEL (reference sequence). V lost 1 base, J lost 10 bases, and 5 bases stayed unmatched. The CDR3 totals 14 residues. CDR3 sequence reads: CASSQGTGAREQFF. The DNA for the CDR3 is TGTGCCAGCAGCCAAGGGACAGGGGCAAGGGAGCAGTTCTTC.

This clonotype was counted between two and nine times. V is TRBV27 and J is TRBJ2-1; D may match TRBD1 or TRBD2 (5 bases each). With 6 bases removed from V and 6 bases from J, the gap between germline ends came to 9 bases. The CDR3 runs to 12 residues. Germline loops: CDR1 MNHEY, CDR2 SMNVEV (reference sequence). CDR3 in amino acids: CASSGTVNEQFF. The CDR3 bases are TGTGCCAGCAGCGGGACGGTCAATGAGCAGTTCTTC.

This clonotype was seen more than once but under ten times. The chain couples TRBV6-2 or TRBV6-3 to TRBJ2-7; no definite D call. This CDR3 comprises 13 residues. Germline CDR1 is MNHEY and CDR2 is SVGEGT. The ends were cut back, 6 bases at V and 4 bases at J, with 13 bases in the middle. Written as DNA, the CDR3 is TGTGCCAGCAGCTGGGGATGGGCTTACGAGCAGTACGTC. Its translation: CASSWGWAYEQYV.

The rearrangement joins TRBV2 to TRBJ2-3; D might be TRBD1 (5 bases). The CDR3 sequence is 14 residues long. The V end was cut by 7 bases, the J end by 2 bases, with 13 bases between. Looked up from germline, CDR1 is SNHLY and CDR2 is FYNNEI. CDR3 residues: CASIGSGHTDTQYF. CDR3 DNA sequence: TGTGCCAGCATTGGGTCAGGGCACACAGATACGCAGTATTTT.

This clonotype was seen only a few times. The chain carries TRBV12-3 or TRBV12-4 and TRBJ2-1; 9 nucleotides agree with TRBD2. The J segment lost 8 bases and the V segment lost 5 bases, leaving 13 bases of the junction unmatched. The CDR3 loop spans 16 amino acids. DNA of the CDR3: TGTGCCAGCAGTCCCCTATTGGCGGGGGGGCTCGATGAGCAGTTCTTC. Its protein product is CASSPLLAGGLDEQFF.

This clonotype showed up just a few times. The rearrangement joins TRBV28 to TRBJ2-7; 7 bases align to TRBD1. The junction had 9 bases not matched to a gene; V was cut back by 3 bases and J by 4 bases. Germline V CDR1 and CDR2: MDHEN, SYDVKM. The CDR3 is made up of 15 amino acids. The chain's CDR3 is CASSFPGQPPYEQYV. Written as DNA, the CDR3 is TGTGCCAGCAGTTTCCCGGGACAGCCACCTTACGAGCAGTACGTC.